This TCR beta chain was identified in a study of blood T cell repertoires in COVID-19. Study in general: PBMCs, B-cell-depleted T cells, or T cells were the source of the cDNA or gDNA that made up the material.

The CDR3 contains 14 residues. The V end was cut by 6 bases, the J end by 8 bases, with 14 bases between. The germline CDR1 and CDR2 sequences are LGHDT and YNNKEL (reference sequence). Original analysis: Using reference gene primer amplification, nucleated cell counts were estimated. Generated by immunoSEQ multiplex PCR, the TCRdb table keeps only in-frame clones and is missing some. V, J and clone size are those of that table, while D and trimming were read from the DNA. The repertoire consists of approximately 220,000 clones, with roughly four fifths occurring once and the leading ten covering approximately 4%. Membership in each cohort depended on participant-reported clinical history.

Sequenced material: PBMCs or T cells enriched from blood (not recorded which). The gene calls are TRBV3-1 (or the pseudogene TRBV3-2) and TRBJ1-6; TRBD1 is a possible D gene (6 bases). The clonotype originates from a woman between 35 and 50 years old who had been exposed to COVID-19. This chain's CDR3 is CASRGGHHDSPLHF. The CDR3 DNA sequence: TGTGCCAGCAGAGGGGGACACCACGATTCACCCCTCCACTTT.